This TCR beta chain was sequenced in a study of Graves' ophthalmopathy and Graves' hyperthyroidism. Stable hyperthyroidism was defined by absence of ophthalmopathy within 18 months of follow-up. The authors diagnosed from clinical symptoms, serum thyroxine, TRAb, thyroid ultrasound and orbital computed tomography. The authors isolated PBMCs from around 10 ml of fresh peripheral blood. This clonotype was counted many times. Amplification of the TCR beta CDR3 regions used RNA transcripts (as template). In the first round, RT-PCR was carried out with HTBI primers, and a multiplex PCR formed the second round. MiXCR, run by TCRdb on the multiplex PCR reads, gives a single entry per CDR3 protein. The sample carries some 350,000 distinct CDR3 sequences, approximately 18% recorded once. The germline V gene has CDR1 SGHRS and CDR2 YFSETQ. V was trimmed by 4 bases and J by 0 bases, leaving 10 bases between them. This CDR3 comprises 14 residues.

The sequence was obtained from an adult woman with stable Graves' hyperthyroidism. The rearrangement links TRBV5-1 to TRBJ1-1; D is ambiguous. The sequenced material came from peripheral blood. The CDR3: CASSVTTMNTEAFF. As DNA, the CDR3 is TGCGCCAGCAGCGTGACAACTATGAACACTGAAGCTTTCTTT.